The clone carrying this T cell receptor beta chain appeared once. Its antigen is currently unknown. The sample is drawn from a study of cytomegalovirus exposure and HLA in healthy donors. The PCR contained 60 Vbeta and 13 Jbeta primers. Repertoires were generated with immunoSEQ multiplex PCR, while TCRdb's copy carries only in-frame clones and drops some. This table holds some 77,000 clones, over 70% found once. Study-level findings and limits: Sequencing likely caused a cluster of highly shared sequence variants.

The source material was PBMCs. The sequence derives from a man between 50 and 59 years old in good health and CMV-seropositive.

The CDR3 DNA reads TGTGCCAGCAGCGAGACTACTACCTACGAGCAGTACTTC. It is translated as CASSETTTYEQYF. This chain connects TRBV4-2 to TRBJ2-7; tentatively, D is TRBD2 (5 bases). Trimming removed 5 bases at V and 2 bases at J, with 10 bases between. Germline loops: CDR1 LGHNA, CDR2 YNFKEQ. The CDR3 totals 13 residues.